A single sample gave rise to the 16 T cell receptor beta chains below, sequenced in a study of regulatory T cells in long-lasting Graves disease. Investigators prepared the TCR beta libraries by applying iRepertoire HTBI primers and Arm-PCR of CDR3 regions. TCRdb analysed the multiplex PCR reads with MiXCR anew, one entry per CDR3 protein. Of around 500,000 distinct CDR3 sequences listed, around 12% are singletons. Time point specified: newly diagnosed GD, antithyroid drugs for less than 3 months. From RNA extracted from PBMCs, the TCR library was made. These data were likewise used in another study, on T cells in Graves' hyperthyroidism and ophthalmopathy.

The specimen comprised peripheral blood mononuclear cells (PBMCs), sampled at new diagnosis, from a patient treated with antithyroid drugs. These receptors were obtained from a woman aged 25 to 39 with Graves disease.

The J gene is TRBJ2-3, the V gene TRBV3-1; the match to TRBD2 covers 11 bases. This CDR3 spans 14 amino acids. The germline V gene has CDR1 LGHDT and CDR2 YNNKEL (reference sequence). V trimming: 4 bases; J trimming: 14 bases; junction bases outside the gene matches: 11. The CDR3: CASSLGLAGQPLYF. DNA of the CDR3: TGTGCCAGCAGCCTCGGACTAGCGGGCCAACCGCTGTATTTT.

This clonotype was detected a few times. This chain uses TRBV9 with TRBJ1-3; D not resolved. CDR3 length equals 17 residues. V shed 0 bases and J shed 0 bases, with 13 bases lying between them. Per the germline V gene, CDR1 is SGDLS and CDR2 is YYNGEE. The CDR3 here is CASSVGLAPYSGNTIYF. The CDR3 DNA sequence: TGTGCCAGCAGCGTAGGGTTAGCTCCGTACTCTGGAAACACCATATATTTT.

Ten or more counts support this clonotype. The CDR3 DNA follows: TGCAGTGTCCGATCGGGACTAGGAGGTTACGAGCAGTACTTC. Protein: CSVRSGLGGYEQYF. The chain links TRBV20-1 to TRBJ2-7; 8 bases map to TRBD2. CDR3 length equals 14 residues. V shed 7 bases, J shed 4 bases, and the junction held 12 bases outside the gene matches. Germline V gives CDR1 DFQATT, CDR2 SNEGSKA (reference sequence).

V gene TRBV19 combines with J gene TRBJ2-7, with 7 nucleotides matching TRBD2. Germline values: CDR1 LNHDA, CDR2 SQIVND (reference sequence). V dropped 1 base and J dropped 4; count of bases not matched to a gene: 4. This CDR3 region has 14 residues. DNA for the CDR3: TGTGCCAGTAGTATAGGTGGCGGGAGTTACGAGCAGTACTTC. Amino acids: CASSIGGGSYEQYF.

This clonotype came up many times. CDR3: CASSLIVSSGRASLNEQFF. CDR3 sequence (DNA): TGTGCCAGCAGTTTAATTGTGTCTAGCGGGAGGGCCTCGCTCAATGAGCAGTTCTTC. The gene calls are TRBV28 and TRBJ2-1; 12 positions agree with TRBD2. Germline-derived CDR1 and CDR2 are MDHEN and SYDVKM. The junction had 14 bases not matched to a gene; V was cut back by 2 bases and J by 6 bases. The CDR3 loop spans 19 amino acids.

As concerns this clonotype: A clone one base away is much larger, so this may be a read error. The J gene is TRBJ2-1, the V gene TRBV18, with TRBD2 matching over 11 bases. From germline, CDR1 is KGHSH and CDR2 LQKENI. V shed 5 bases and J 7 bases; nucleotides not matched to a gene: 10. This CDR3 is built from 16 residues. The CDR3 is CASSTRPGLAANEQFF. DNA of the CDR3: TGTGCCAGCTCAACAAGACCGGGACTAGCGGCTAATGAGCAGTTCTTC.

The V call is TRBV6-1, the J call TRBJ1-5; the D is unclear. In germline, CDR1 is MNHNS, CDR2 SASEGT. The CDR3 runs 16 residues. Trimming took off 8 bases at V and 0 bases at J, with 17 bases between the two ends. The CDR3 sequence: CASATVGLYSNQPQHF. The DNA for the CDR3 is TGTGCCAGCGCTACCGTTGGGCTATATAGCAATCAGCCCCAGCATTTT.

This clonotype was recorded a few times. The gene calls are TRBV20-1 and TRBJ1-4, with a possible D match to TRBD1 (5 bases). Germline values: CDR1 DFQATT, CDR2 SNEGSKA (reference sequence). Trimming pared 4 bases from V and 6 bases from J, leaving 15 bases between. The CDR3 is made up of 14 amino acids. CDR3 sequence (DNA): TGCAGTGCTAACTCAGGGTGGGGGGATGAAAAACTGTTTTTT. Translating gives CSANSGWGDEKLFF.

The chain is built from TRBV9 and TRBJ2-6; D possibly corresponds to TRBD1 (6 bases). V lost 4 bases and J lost 1, with 9 bases in between. The germline CDR1 and CDR2 sequences are SGDLS and YYNGEE. The CDR3 extends over 15 amino acids. The CDR3 here is CASSPRGSGANVLTF. CDR3 DNA sequence: TGTGCCAGCAGCCCGAGGGGGTCTGGGGCCAACGTCCTGACTTTC.

This clonotype turned up a few times. The chain couples TRBV28 to TRBJ1-6, with unresolved D. The CDR3 contains 15 residues. Deletions cut 6 bases from V and 0 bases from J, with 9 bases between. Germline CDR1 MDHEN, CDR2 SYDVKM. The CDR3 here is CASRPLSSYNSPLHF. CDR3 DNA: TGTGCCAGCAGGCCGTTGAGCTCCTATAATTCACCCCTCCACTTT.

J is TRBJ2-7 and V is TRBV30; perhaps TRBD2 as D (6 bases). The ends were cut back, 0 bases at V and 9 bases at J, with 15 bases in the middle. Per germline, CDR1 GTSNPN and CDR2 SVGIG (reference sequence). The CDR3 runs to 13 residues. In nucleotides, the CDR3 is TGTGCCTGGAGTGTAACGGGAGCCGTTACGCAGTACTTC. It specifies CAWSVTGAVTQYF.

This clonotype has a count of ten or more. The J gene is TRBJ2-1, the V gene TRBV11-3; unclear D gene. Trimming removed 0 bases at V and 9 bases at J, with 18 bases between. CDR1 is SGHNT, CDR2 YENEEA, per germline. This CDR3 spans 16 amino acids. The CDR3 bases are TGTGCCAGCAGCTTAGATTCCTCTTACCTTTGGGGTGAGCAGTTCTTC. Translated: CASSLDSSYLWGEQFF.

Remarks on this clonotype: It differs at one base from a far larger clone, so likely a read error. A read error is likely, as this CDR3 ends without the conserved phenylalanine or tryptophan. The chain combines TRBV11-2 with TRBJ2-3; 10 bases match TRBD2. Germline trimming cut 5 bases from V and 4 bases from J; bases unmatched to any gene: 12. The CDR3 totals 17 residues. Germline CDR1 is SGHAT and CDR2 is FQNNGV. The CDR3 coding sequence is TGTGCCAGCAGCCGACCGAGGCTAGCGGGAGTATCAGATACGCAGTATCTT. Its translation: CASSRPRLAGVSDTQYL.

This clonotype was seen at least ten times. V and J are TRBV19 and TRBJ2-7; D not certain. Deletions cut 5 bases from V and 2 bases from J, with 13 bases between. This CDR3 region has 14 residues. Germline-derived CDR1 and CDR2 are LNHDA and SQIVND (reference sequence). In DNA, the CDR3 is TGTGCCAGTAGTGTGGGATTTCGTACCTACGAGCAGTACTTC. Translation gives CASSVGFRTYEQYF.

This clonotype has only a few counts. This sequence joins TRBV7-6 and TRBJ2-2; a possible D gene is TRBD1 (6 bases). This CDR3 region has 16 residues. The ends were cut back, 0 bases at V and 2 bases at J, with 10 bases in the middle. Germline V CDR1 and CDR2: SGHVS, FNYEAQ. This chain's CDR3 is CASSLAPGANTGELFF. For the CDR3, the DNA is TGTGCCAGCAGCTTAGCGCCAGGGGCCAACACCGGGGAGCTGTTTTTT.

This clonotype was found a few times. V gene TRBV9 combines with J gene TRBJ1-3, with no clear D. In germline, CDR1 is SGDLS, CDR2 YYNGEE. The CDR3 is 14 amino acids. V was pared by 3 bases and J by 0 bases, with 7 bases between. CDR3 sequence: CASSATISGNTIYF. CDR3 in DNA: TGTGCCAGCAGCGCCACCATCTCTGGAAACACCATATATTTT.